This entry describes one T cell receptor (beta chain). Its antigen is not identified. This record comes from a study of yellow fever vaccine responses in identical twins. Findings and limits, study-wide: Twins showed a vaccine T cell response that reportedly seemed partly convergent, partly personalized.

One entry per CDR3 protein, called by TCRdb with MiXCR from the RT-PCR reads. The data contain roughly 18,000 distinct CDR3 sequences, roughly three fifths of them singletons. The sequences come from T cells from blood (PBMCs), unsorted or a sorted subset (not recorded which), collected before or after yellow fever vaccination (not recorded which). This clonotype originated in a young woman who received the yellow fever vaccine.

CDR3 sequence: CSVVLGETQYF. The CDR3, as DNA: TGCAGCGTCGTACTTGGGGAGACCCAGTACTTC. V gene TRBV29-1 combines with J gene TRBJ2-5; no definite D call. The germline CDR1 and CDR2 sequences are SQVTM and ANQGSEA. V gave up 6 bases and J gave up 5 bases, with 10 bases separating them. The CDR3 covers 11 residues.